This T cell receptor (beta chain) was sequenced in a study of T cells in Graves' hyperthyroidism and ophthalmopathy. This clonotype has only a few counts. The hyperthyroidism was newly diagnosed and had lasted under 2 months; the patients were aged 18 to 65. The V and J ends lost 6 bases and 0 bases respectively, with 24 bases between them. Germline V gives CDR1 DFQATT, CDR2 SNEGSKA (reference sequence). This CDR3 is 17 amino acids long. There were TCR beta CDR3 regions amplified from RNA transcripts. RT-PCR in the first round (using the HTBI primer set) targeted the TCR CDR3. Via MiXCR, TCRdb re-called the multiplex PCR reads, giving one row per CDR3 protein. The sample has hundreds of thousands of distinct CDR3 sequences, 18% seen once.

The chain is built from TRBV20-1 and TRBJ2-7; possible D gene TRBD2, 7 bases. This TCR derives from a woman aged 45 to 65 with Graves' hyperthyroidism that later progressed to Graves' ophthalmopathy. The sequenced sample was blood. CDR3 region: CSASFGARGQPSYEQYF. The CDR3 nucleotides read TGCAGTGCCTCCTTCGGCGCGCGGGGGCAGCCCTCCTACGAGCAGTACTTC.